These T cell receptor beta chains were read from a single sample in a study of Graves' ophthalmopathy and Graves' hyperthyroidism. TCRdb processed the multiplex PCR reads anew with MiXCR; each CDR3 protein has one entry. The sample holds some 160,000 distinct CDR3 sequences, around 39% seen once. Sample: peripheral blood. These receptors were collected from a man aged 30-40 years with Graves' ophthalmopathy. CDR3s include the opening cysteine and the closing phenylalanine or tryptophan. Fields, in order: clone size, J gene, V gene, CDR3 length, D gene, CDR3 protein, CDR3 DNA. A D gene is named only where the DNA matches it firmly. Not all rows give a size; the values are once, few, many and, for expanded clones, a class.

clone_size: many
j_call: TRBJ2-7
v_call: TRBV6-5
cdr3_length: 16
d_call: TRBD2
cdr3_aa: CASSYTRTSGNYEQYF
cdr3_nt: TGTGCCAGCAGTTACACCCGGACTAGCGGGAACTACGAGCAGTACTTC

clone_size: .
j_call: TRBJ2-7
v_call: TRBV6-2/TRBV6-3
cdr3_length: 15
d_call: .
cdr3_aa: CASSYSGPSSYEQYF
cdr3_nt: TGTGCCAGCAGTTACTCGGGTCCTAGCTCCTACGAGCAGTACTTC

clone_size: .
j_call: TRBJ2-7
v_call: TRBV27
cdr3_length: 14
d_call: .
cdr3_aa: CASSSVELLYEQYF
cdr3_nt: TGTGCCAGCAGTTCTGTAGAACTCCTCTACGAGCAGTACTTC

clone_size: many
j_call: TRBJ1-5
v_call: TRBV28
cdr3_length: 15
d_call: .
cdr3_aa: CASSPPRSEVQPQHF
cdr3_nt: TGTGCCAGCAGTCCTCCCCGCTCCGAGGTCCAGCCCCAGCATTTT

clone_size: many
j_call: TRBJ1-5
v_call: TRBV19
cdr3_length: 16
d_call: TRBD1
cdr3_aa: CASRSKTGASNQPQHF
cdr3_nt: TGTGCCAGTAGGTCTAAGACAGGGGCTAGCAATCAGCCCCAGCATTTT

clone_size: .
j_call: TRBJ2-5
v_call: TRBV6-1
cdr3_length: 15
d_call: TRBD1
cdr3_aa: CASRVGTGGRETQYF
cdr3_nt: TGTGCCAGCAGGGTTGGGACAGGGGGCCGGGAGACCCAGTACTTC

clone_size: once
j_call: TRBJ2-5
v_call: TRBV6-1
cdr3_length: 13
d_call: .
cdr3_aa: CASSEAGWETQYF
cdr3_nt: TGTGCCAGCAGTGAAGCAGGGTGGGAGACCCAGTACTTC

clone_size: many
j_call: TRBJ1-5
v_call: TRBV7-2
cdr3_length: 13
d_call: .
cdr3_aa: CASRTRTDQPQHF
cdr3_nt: TGTGCCAGCAGAACTAGGACGGATCAGCCCCAGCATTTT

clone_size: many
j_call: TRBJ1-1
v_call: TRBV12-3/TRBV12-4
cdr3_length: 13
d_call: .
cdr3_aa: CASGPGGITEAFF
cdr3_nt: TGTGCCAGCGGCCCGGGGGGAATCACTGAAGCTTTCTTT

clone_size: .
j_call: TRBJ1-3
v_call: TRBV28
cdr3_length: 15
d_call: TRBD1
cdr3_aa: CASSRTGRAGNTIYF
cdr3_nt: TGTGCCAGCAGTCGGACAGGGCGTGCTGGAAACACCATATATTTT

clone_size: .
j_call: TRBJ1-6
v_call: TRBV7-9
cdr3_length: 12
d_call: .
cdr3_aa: CASSVGASPLHF
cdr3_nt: TGTGCCAGCAGCGTCGGGGCTTCACCCCTCCACTTT

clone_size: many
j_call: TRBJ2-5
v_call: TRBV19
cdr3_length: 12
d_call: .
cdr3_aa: CASSTDTETQYF
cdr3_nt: TGTGCCAGTAGTACGGACACAGAGACCCAGTACTTC

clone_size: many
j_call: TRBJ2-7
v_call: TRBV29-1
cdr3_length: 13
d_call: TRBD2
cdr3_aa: CSARGGGSYEQYF
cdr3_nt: TGCAGCGCCCGCGGGGGAGGGTCCTACGAGCAGTACTTC

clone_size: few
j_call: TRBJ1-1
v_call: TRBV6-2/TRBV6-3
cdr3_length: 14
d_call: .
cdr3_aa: CASSYQGVNTEAFF
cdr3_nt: TGTGCCAGCAGTTATCAGGGAGTGAACACTGAAGCTTTCTTT

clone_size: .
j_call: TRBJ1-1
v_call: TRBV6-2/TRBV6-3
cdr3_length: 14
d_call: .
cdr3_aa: CASRLDSMNTEAFF
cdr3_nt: TGTGCCAGCCGCTTGGACAGCATGAACACTGAAGCTTTCTTT

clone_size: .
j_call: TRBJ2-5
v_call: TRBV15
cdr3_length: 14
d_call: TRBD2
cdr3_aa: CATSRDPGGKTQYF
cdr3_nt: TGTGCCACCAGCAGAGATCCGGGGGGAAAGACCCAGTACTTC

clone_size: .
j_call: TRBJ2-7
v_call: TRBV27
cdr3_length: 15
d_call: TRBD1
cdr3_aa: CASSTRPGQVGEQYF
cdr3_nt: TGTGCCAGCAGTACGAGGCCAGGACAGGTGGGCGAGCAGTACTTC

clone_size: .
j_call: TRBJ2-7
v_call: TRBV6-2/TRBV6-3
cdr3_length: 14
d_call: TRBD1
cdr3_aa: CASSYAGTGTEQYF
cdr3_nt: TGTGCCAGCAGTTACGCCGGGACAGGGACCGAGCAGTACTTC

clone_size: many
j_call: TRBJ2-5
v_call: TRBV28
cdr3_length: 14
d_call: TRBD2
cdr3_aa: CASSSLAGYETQYF
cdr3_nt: TGTGCCAGCAGCTCGCTAGCGGGATACGAGACCCAGTACTTC

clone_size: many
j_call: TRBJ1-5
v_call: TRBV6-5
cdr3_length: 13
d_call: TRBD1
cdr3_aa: CASNQGANQPQHF
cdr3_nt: TGTGCCAGCAACCAGGGGGCGAATCAGCCCCAGCATTTT